This T cell receptor (beta chain) was captured in a study of Tregs in tolerant kidney transplant recipients. General observations from the study: Few patients were studied, so findings need validation in larger groups.

This clone has a handful of counts. Its antigen is unidentified. Unstimulated Tregs (CD4+CD25+CD127-) and CD4+CD25- non-Tregs were sorted from PBMCs. The assay was immunoSEQ multiplex PCR, and TCRdb's table has in-frame clones only and misses some. The data show some 250,000 clones, roughly 84% seen once. Unmatched junction bases numbered 4, after V lost 5 bases and J lost 2 bases. The germline CDR1 and CDR2 sequences are LGHNA and YNFKEQ. The CDR3 is 17 amino acids. Sample: CD4+ T cells from blood. The rearrangement uses TRBV4-2 and TRBJ2-6; TRBD1 agrees at 12 bases. The sequence was obtained from a human donor in good health. Written as DNA, the CDR3 is TGTGCCAGCAGCGGGGGACAGGGGGCTGCTGGGGCCAACGTCCTGACTTTC. This sequence encodes CASSGGQGAAGANVLTF.